This T cell receptor beta chain was retrieved from a study of CD8+ T cells in alopecia areata. Looking at the study overall: Patients in the treated group were given tofacitinib by mouth, 5 to 10 mg twice a day.

Treatment: oral pan-JAK inhibitor, 5-10 mg twice daily. Findings of the study overall: Under tofacitinib, fewer expanded CD8+ clones appeared among the top 100 scalp clones. Greater clonality was observed in lesional scalp samples, especially alopecia totalis/universalis, versus normal scalp.

Extraction of RNA preceded its reverse transcription into cDNA, which served as the sequencing template. Data came from immunoSEQ multiplex PCR; TCRdb stores just in-frame clones and leaves some out. Altogether 75,000 to 85,000 clones are present, around two thirds being singletons, with the ten largest covering around 20%. In the case of this clone: The antigen remains undetermined.

The sample here was CD8+ T cells sorted from blood, taken at week 24, from a patient treated with tofacitinib. The TCR was taken from a human donor with alopecia areata.

CDR3 sequence (DNA): TGTGCCAGCAGCTTAGTCAGGGGGCGTTTCGAGCAGTACTTC. Translation: CASSLVRGRFEQYF. The chain uses TRBV7-9 and TRBJ2-7, with 8 bases that match TRBD1. The CDR3 is made up of 14 amino acids. Germline trimming cut 1 base from V and 6 bases from J; bases unmatched to any gene: 5. Looked up from germline, CDR1 is SEHNR and CDR2 is FQNEAQ (reference sequence).